These T cell receptor beta chains were read from a single sample in a study of shared T cell receptors in the human thymus. TCRdb keeps only in-frame clones here, not all; method: immunoSEQ multiplex PCR. The sample consists of approximately 580,000 clones, around 82% of them appearing once. This sample was also put to use in a study of human thymus T cells.

What was sequenced was thymocytes. The receptors derive from a boy under three years old with a congenital heart defect. Each CDR3 is given with its conserved first and last residue. Fields, in order: J gene, CDR3 length, clone size, V gene, D gene, CDR3 protein. The D gene is left open where the match is weak. Size is stated for part of the rows, as once, few or many counts, or as a class when the clone is expanded.

j_call: TRBJ2-7
cdr3_length: 14
clone_size: few
v_call: TRBV28
d_call: .
cdr3_aa: CASSLGRERNEQYF

j_call: TRBJ1-1
cdr3_length: 16
clone_size: .
v_call: TRBV29-1
d_call: TRBD1
cdr3_aa: CSVDPGRGRWDTEAFF

j_call: TRBJ2-3
cdr3_length: 16
clone_size: few
v_call: TRBV19
d_call: TRBD2
cdr3_aa: CASSTSGRESTDTQYF

j_call: TRBJ1-2
cdr3_length: 12
clone_size: few
v_call: TRBV21-1
d_call: .
cdr3_aa: CAAHGGRYGYTF

j_call: TRBJ2-7
cdr3_length: 14
clone_size: once
v_call: TRBV5-1
d_call: TRBD2
cdr3_aa: CASSARGESYEQYF

j_call: TRBJ2-1
cdr3_length: 12
clone_size: .
v_call: TRBV19
d_call: .
cdr3_aa: CANGGKSGEQFF

j_call: TRBJ2-7
cdr3_length: 12
clone_size: few
v_call: TRBV19
d_call: .
cdr3_aa: CASSRGEYEQYF

j_call: TRBJ2-2
cdr3_length: 15
clone_size: .
v_call: TRBV10-2
d_call: .
cdr3_aa: CASSEGNPRTGELFF

j_call: TRBJ2-1
cdr3_length: 15
clone_size: few
v_call: TRBV29-1
d_call: TRBD2
cdr3_aa: CSVEVSGRAFNEQFF

j_call: TRBJ2-1
cdr3_length: 15
clone_size: .
v_call: TRBV5-6
d_call: TRBD2
cdr3_aa: CASSSGLAAYNEQFF

j_call: TRBJ1-3
cdr3_length: 15
clone_size: few
v_call: TRBV19
d_call: .
cdr3_aa: CASSSGGLWGNTIYF

j_call: TRBJ2-7
cdr3_length: 16
clone_size: .
v_call: TRBV10-1
d_call: TRBD2
cdr3_aa: CASSPGTSGRGYEQYF

j_call: TRBJ2-5
cdr3_length: 13
clone_size: .
v_call: TRBV11-2
d_call: .
cdr3_aa: CASSPGPQETQYF

j_call: TRBJ1-2
cdr3_length: 17
clone_size: .
v_call: TRBV7-9
d_call: .
cdr3_aa: CASSLLGELPRVHGYTF

j_call: TRBJ2-1
cdr3_length: 14
clone_size: .
v_call: TRBV10-3
d_call: .
cdr3_aa: CAISEYTSGNEQFF

j_call: TRBJ2-7
cdr3_length: 14
clone_size: once
v_call: TRBV7-9
d_call: TRBD2
cdr3_aa: CASTLTRTSYEQYF

j_call: TRBJ1-2
cdr3_length: 11
clone_size: .
v_call: TRBV28
d_call: .
cdr3_aa: CASTMGEGRTF

j_call: TRBJ1-2
cdr3_length: 14
clone_size: .
v_call: TRBV9
d_call: TRBD1
cdr3_aa: CASSPGTGGWGYTF

j_call: TRBJ1-5
cdr3_length: 15
clone_size: few
v_call: TRBV27
d_call: .
cdr3_aa: CASSPRGTGNQPQHF

j_call: TRBJ2-4
cdr3_length: 15
clone_size: .
v_call: TRBV10-3
d_call: TRBD2
cdr3_aa: CAISLAVILKNIQYF

j_call: TRBJ2-5
cdr3_length: 12
clone_size: few
v_call: TRBV7-2
d_call: .
cdr3_aa: CASSLRQETQYF

j_call: TRBJ2-7
cdr3_length: 16
clone_size: .
v_call: TRBV27
d_call: .
cdr3_aa: CASSLGPGTTGYEQYF

j_call: TRBJ1-1
cdr3_length: 14
clone_size: .
v_call: TRBV29-1
d_call: TRBD1
cdr3_aa: CSDFRRQGYTEAFF

j_call: TRBJ1-2
cdr3_length: 14
clone_size: .
v_call: TRBV6-1
d_call: .
cdr3_aa: CASSASPLLYGYTF

j_call: TRBJ2-1
cdr3_length: 14
clone_size: .
v_call: TRBV6-5
d_call: .
cdr3_aa: CASSRGTRRQEQFF

j_call: TRBJ2-3
cdr3_length: 16
clone_size: few
v_call: TRBV10-3
d_call: TRBD2
cdr3_aa: CAIATMREGLPDTQYF

j_call: TRBJ2-7
cdr3_length: 11
clone_size: .
v_call: TRBV29-1
d_call: .
cdr3_aa: CSAGGFGEQYF

j_call: TRBJ1-2
cdr3_length: 15
clone_size: .
v_call: TRBV11-2
d_call: .
cdr3_aa: CASSFGRVTPYGYTF

j_call: TRBJ2-1
cdr3_length: 17
clone_size: .
v_call: TRBV27
d_call: TRBD1
cdr3_aa: CASRIAGGSLVYNEQFF

j_call: TRBJ2-7
cdr3_length: 15
clone_size: once
v_call: TRBV28
d_call: .
cdr3_aa: CASSLSRTEIYEQYF

j_call: TRBJ1-1
cdr3_length: 14
clone_size: once
v_call: TRBV9
d_call: TRBD1
cdr3_aa: CASSVEGQTPEAFF

j_call: .
cdr3_length: 15
clone_size: .
v_call: TRBV6-5
d_call: .
cdr3_aa: CASSEDNHRDDEQYF

j_call: TRBJ2-7
cdr3_length: 16
clone_size: .
v_call: TRBV4-2
d_call: TRBD1
cdr3_aa: CASSQDGTGTIYEQYF

j_call: TRBJ2-7
cdr3_length: 13
clone_size: .
v_call: TRBV28
d_call: TRBD2
cdr3_aa: CASMRTRGNEQYF

j_call: TRBJ1-4
cdr3_length: 15
clone_size: few
v_call: TRBV11-1
d_call: TRBD1
cdr3_aa: CASSRRQGPPEKLFF